This T cell receptor beta chain was sequenced in a study of cytomegalovirus exposure and HLA in healthy donors. Amplification used 60 Vbeta primers and 13 Jbeta primers. Some clones are missing from TCRdb's copy, which holds only in-frame ones; the method was immunoSEQ multiplex PCR. The sample has 150,000 to 170,000 clones, 70% to 80% seen once. For this clone: Its antigen is currently unknown.

The study's findings and limits: In a later analysis, most CMV-associated TCR beta chains appeared HLA-restricted. Later analysis demonstrated an association between a missense DCLRE1C variant and TCR beta V- and J-gene trimming. Donor immune exposure was known only as CMV serostatus.

The CDR3 runs to 15 residues. Germline CDR1 reads SNHLY; CDR2 reads FYNNEI. J gave up 4 bases and V 6 bases, and 11 bases lay outside the gene matches. Specimen: PBMCs. The J gene is TRBJ1-2, the V gene TRBV2; 7 bases are shared with TRBD1. The origin of this receptor is a woman between 40 and 55 years old in good health and CMV-seronegative. For the CDR3, the DNA is TGTGCCAGCAGCCTCGGACAGGTCACCCTCTATGGCTACACCTTC. Protein: CASSLGQVTLYGYTF.